Presented here are 9 T cell receptor beta chains from one specimen sequenced in a study of blood T cell repertoires in COVID-19 (dated by TCRdb to about 2020). To prepare the library, the immunoSEQ multiplex PCR assay was applied. The table comes from immuneACCESS by way of TCRdb, which keeps in-frame sequences with V and J called. Part of the clones is missing from these tables; in studies checked, under half for an unresolved V gene and the rest for unknown reasons. The sample contains just under 150,000 clones, approximately 84% of them found a single time. The ten largest clones represent around 2.5% of the sample. The sample was peripheral blood. These TCRs come from a human donor with acute or convalescent COVID-19. The donor label of this sample is uncertain.

The chain combines TRBV7-8 with TRBJ1-5; 9 bases are a match to TRBD1. Germline V gene sequence: CDR1 SGHVS, CDR2 FQNEAQ. Unmatched junction bases numbered 1, after V lost 5 bases and J lost 5 bases. The CDR3 length is 13 residues. The CDR3 sequence is CASSRTGDQPQHF. The CDR3 nucleotides read TGTGCCAGCAGCCGGACAGGGGATCAGCCCCAGCATTTT.

The rearrangement joins TRBV4-3 to TRBJ1-5, with 10 bases that match TRBD1. Germline V gene data show CDR1 as LGHNA and CDR2 as YSLEER. The CDR3 runs 15 residues. Germline trimming cut 0 bases from V and 6 bases from J; bases unmatched to any gene: 2. The CDR3 protein is CASSQETGGSQPQHF. In nucleotides, the CDR3 is TGCGCCAGCAGCCAAGAGACAGGGGGCAGTCAGCCCCAGCATTTT.

The rearrangement uses TRBV30 and TRBJ2-7; D is unclear. V gave up 0 bases and J gave up 2 bases, with 8 bases separating them. Germline V gene data show CDR1 as GTSNPN and CDR2 as SVGIG (reference sequence). The CDR3 is made up of 13 amino acids. The CDR3 loop reads CAWSVLSPYEQYF. For the CDR3, the DNA is TGTGCCTGGAGTGTACTTTCCCCCTACGAGCAGTACTTC.

The chain is built from TRBV5-1 and TRBJ1-1; 8 bases map to TRBD1. Looked up from germline, CDR1 is SGHRS and CDR2 is YFSETQ. The CDR3 runs 15 residues. The V gene end was trimmed by 0 bases and the J gene end by 1 base; junction bases not matched to a gene: 2. CDR3 bases: TGCGCCAGCAGCTTGGATGGACAGGGGAACACTGAAGCTTTCTTT. Amino acids: CASSLDGQGNTEAFF.

The V and J genes are TRBV2 and TRBJ1-2, with D hard to call. Germline CDR1 reads SNHLY; CDR2 reads FYNNEI. This CDR3 region has 13 residues. The V end lost 3 bases, the J end lost 5 bases, and 10 bases lay between the germline ends. The CDR3 here is CASSETAGYGYTF. Here the CDR3 DNA reads TGTGCCAGCAGTGAGACCGCAGGTTATGGCTACACCTTC.

This rearrangement joins TRBV2 to TRBJ1-2, with D hard to call. The CDR3 sequence is 13 residues long. Germline V gene data show CDR1 as SNHLY and CDR2 as FYNNEI. V was pared by 3 bases and J by 7 bases, with 12 bases between. The CDR3 DNA reads TGTGCCAGCAGTGACAGAGGGTATGCTGGCTACACCTTC. It is translated as CASSDRGYAGYTF.

The chain has TRBV5-3 and TRBJ2-1; weak D call: TRBD1 (6 bases). TRBV5-3 counts as an open reading frame of uncertain function. The germline V and J ends were trimmed by 5 bases and 2 bases, with 17 bases remaining between them. The CDR3 extends over 16 amino acids. This CDR3 reads CARSFAQGLPYNEQFF. The CDR3 region has the DNA TGTGCCAGAAGTTTCGCCCAGGGGTTACCCTACAATGAGCAGTTCTTC.

The rearrangement joins TRBV3-1 (or the pseudogene TRBV3-2) to TRBJ1-1; D is undetermined. The CDR3 covers 13 residues. Per germline, CDR1 LGHDT and CDR2 YNNKEL (reference sequence). Trimming pared 1 base from V and 3 bases from J, leaving 6 bases between. Here the CDR3 DNA reads TGTGCCAGCAGCCAAGCCGCGGACACTGAAGCTTTCTTT. This encodes CASSQAADTEAFF.

The chain recombines TRBV5-6 with TRBJ1-4; D is ambiguous. This CDR3 has 13 amino acids. Trimming cost V 4 bases and J 6 bases, with 10 bases left between them. Germline V lookup: CDR1 SGHDT, CDR2 YYEEEE. CDR3 sequence (DNA): TGTGCCAGCAGCGTGGCGCGGCATGAAAAACTGTTTTTT. Translating gives CASSVARHEKLFF.